A selection of T cell receptor beta chains follows, all from one sample in a study of cytomegalovirus exposure and HLA in healthy donors. Profiling relied on immunoSEQ multiplex PCR, and the TCRdb table lists in-frame clones only, not all of them. Here the sample spans some 170,000 clones, roughly a tenth being singletons. The specimen sequenced was PBMCs. These receptors originate from a woman aged 30 to 39 in good health and CMV-seropositive. CDR3s include the opening cysteine and the closing phenylalanine or tryptophan. The order of the fields is clone size, J gene, V gene, CDR3 protein. Clone size is given for some rows only: seen once, a few or many times, or a class if the clone is expanded.

abundance: -; j_gene: TRBJ1-2; v_gene: TRBV2; CDR3aa: CASISSSPLFPPRANYGYTF
abundance: few; j_gene: TRBJ1-4; v_gene: TRBV10-1; CDR3aa: CASSESGTGATNEKLFF
abundance: few; j_gene: TRBJ2-1; v_gene: TRBV2; CDR3aa: CASSDRQGKASWQFF
abundance: few; j_gene: TRBJ1-5; v_gene: TRBV7-7; CDR3aa: CASPTLDGNQPQHF
abundance: -; j_gene: TRBJ1-2; v_gene: TRBV6-5; CDR3aa: CASSYGGYGYTF
abundance: -; j_gene: TRBJ2-7; v_gene: TRBV5-1; CDR3aa: CASSFAESYEQYF
abundance: few; j_gene: TRBJ2-6; v_gene: TRBV5-1; CDR3aa: CASSLLSSGANVLTF
abundance: few; j_gene: TRBJ2-5; v_gene: TRBV5-4; CDR3aa: CASSLEEVAGAETQYF
abundance: -; j_gene: TRBJ1-4; v_gene: TRBV6-6; CDR3aa: CASSNPTGERKLFF
abundance: few; j_gene: TRBJ1-2; v_gene: TRBV9; CDR3aa: CASSFNRDRRNYGYTF